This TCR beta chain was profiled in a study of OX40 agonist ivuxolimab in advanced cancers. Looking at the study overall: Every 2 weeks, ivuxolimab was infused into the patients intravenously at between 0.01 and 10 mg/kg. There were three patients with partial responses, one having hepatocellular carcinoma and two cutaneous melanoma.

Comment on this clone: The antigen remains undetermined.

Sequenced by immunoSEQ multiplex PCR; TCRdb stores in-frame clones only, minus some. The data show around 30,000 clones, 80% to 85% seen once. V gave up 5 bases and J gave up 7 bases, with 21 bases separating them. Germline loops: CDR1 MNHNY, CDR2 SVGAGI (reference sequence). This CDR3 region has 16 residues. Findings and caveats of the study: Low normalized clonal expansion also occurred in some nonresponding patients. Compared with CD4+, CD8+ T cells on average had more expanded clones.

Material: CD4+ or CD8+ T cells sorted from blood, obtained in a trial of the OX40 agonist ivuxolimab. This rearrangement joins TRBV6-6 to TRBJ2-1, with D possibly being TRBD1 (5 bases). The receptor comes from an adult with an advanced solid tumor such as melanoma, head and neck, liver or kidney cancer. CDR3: CASSPQGTRRLNEQFF. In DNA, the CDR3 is TGTGCCAGCAGTCCGCAGGGTACAAGAAGGTTAAATGAGCAGTTCTTC.